The 13 T cell receptor beta chains in this list originate from one sample, sequenced in a study of blood T cell repertoires in COVID-19. Assay used: immunoSEQ multiplex PCR; TCRdb lists only in-frame clones, some missing. The sample contains over 100,000 clones, less than 90% of which appear only once. The source material was peripheral blood. The receptors stem from a human donor in a cohort sampled during active COVID-19.

The chain employs TRBV4-3 and TRBJ2-2; D is possibly TRBD2 (5 bases). The CDR3 is 16 amino acids. Germline-derived CDR1 and CDR2 are LGHNA and YSLEER. Trimming left V 0 bases short and J 6 bases short, with 14 bases between. CDR3 loop: CASSQEELDNPGELFF. For the CDR3, the DNA is TGCGCCAGCAGCCAAGAGGAACTAGATAATCCCGGGGAGCTGTTTTTT.

This clone was recorded a few times. The chain employs TRBV9 and TRBJ2-1, with 11 bases lining up with TRBD2. Germline-derived CDR1 and CDR2 are SGDLS and YYNGEE. There are 16 residues in the CDR3. The J segment lost 4 bases and the V segment lost 0 bases, leaving 3 bases of the junction unmatched. The CDR3: CASSVVLAGGYNEQFF. As DNA, the CDR3 is TGTGCCAGCAGCGTAGTCCTAGCGGGGGGATACAATGAGCAGTTCTTC.

The V gene is TRBV4-1, the J gene TRBJ2-3, with a weak D call TRBD2 (6 bases). The CDR3 length is 15 residues. Trimming took off 0 bases at V and 1 base at J, with 8 bases between the two ends. The germline CDR1 and CDR2 sequences are MGHRA and YSYEKL. The CDR3 sequence: CASSQDGGGTDTQYF. In DNA form, the CDR3 reads TGCGCCAGCAGCCAAGATGGCGGGGGCACAGATACGCAGTATTTT.

The rearrangement joins TRBV5-5 to TRBJ2-2; 8 nucleotides align to TRBD2. Germline assignment: CDR1 SGHKS and CDR2 YYEKEE (reference sequence). This CDR3 spans 15 amino acids. J gave up 0 bases and V 5 bases, and 3 bases lay outside the gene matches. For the CDR3, the DNA is TGTGCCAGCAGTTTTAGCGGGGCGAACACCGGGGAGCTGTTTTTT. Its protein is CASSFSGANTGELFF.

The V call is TRBV6-5, the J call TRBJ1-2; perhaps TRBD1 as D (5 bases). Trimming cost V 8 bases and J 3 bases, with 19 bases left between them. The CDR3 sequence is 15 residues long. Germline CDR1 MNHEY, CDR2 SVGAGI. The CDR3 nucleotides are TGTGCCAGCGGCCCCTCCCTGACGGGGGACTATGGCTACACCTTC. It is translated as CASGPSLTGDYGYTF.

This chain connects TRBV6-5 to TRBJ2-2; tentatively, D is TRBD1 (5 bases). From germline, CDR1 is MNHEY and CDR2 SVGAGI. The CDR3 is 13 amino acids. Trimming pared 6 bases from V and 7 bases from J, leaving 12 bases between. The CDR3 is CASSQGGIGELFF. CDR3 DNA sequence: TGTGCCAGCAGCCAGGGCGGAATCGGGGAGCTGTTTTTT.

Regarding this clone: The same CDR3 is also encoded by other DNA sequences in this sample. The genes are TRBV19 and TRBJ2-7, with 7 bases matching TRBD2. This CDR3 has 13 amino acids. The V and J ends lost 9 bases and 6 bases, in that order; junction bases with no gene match: 11. The germline V gene encodes CDR1 LNHDA and CDR2 SQIVND (reference sequence). The CDR3 sequence is CASSGGGRGEQYF. The CDR3 nucleotides read TGTGCCAGCTCGGGAGGCGGAAGGGGCGAGCAGTACTTC.

This chain joins TRBV6-6 and TRBJ1-3; 8 bases match TRBD1. The germline V gene encodes CDR1 MNHNY and CDR2 SVGAGI (reference sequence). This CDR3 is 15 amino acids long. V lost 4 bases to trimming and J lost 3 bases; unmatched junction nucleotides: 5. The chain's CDR3 is CASSLPDRVGNTIYF. In nucleotides, the CDR3 is TGTGCCAGCAGTTTGCCGGACAGGGTTGGAAACACCATATATTTT.

This rearrangement joins TRBV27 to TRBJ1-2; D is unresolved. There are 13 residues in the CDR3. The germline V gene encodes CDR1 MNHEY and CDR2 SMNVEV (reference sequence). V was clipped by 8 bases and J by 7 bases, with 17 bases between them. For the CDR3, the DNA is TGTGCCAGCGGAGGTCACCTGGAGGGTGGCTACACCTTC. It encodes CASGGHLEGGYTF.

The chain recombines TRBV7-8 with TRBJ2-7; 11 bases agree with TRBD2. V gave up 7 bases and J gave up 2 bases; unmatched junction bases: 4. Germline CDR1 SGHVS, CDR2 FQNEAQ. The CDR3 extends over 14 amino acids. The CDR3 nucleotides read TGTGCCAGCAACCTGGGACTAGCGGCCTACGAGCAGTACTTC. Translated, it gives CASNLGLAAYEQYF.

The chain combines TRBV7-8 with TRBJ2-5, with TRBD2 matching over 7 bases. Per the germline V gene, CDR1 is SGHVS and CDR2 is FQNEAQ. This CDR3 comprises 15 residues. V lost 6 bases and J lost 4; bases outside the gene matches: 11. The CDR3 DNA is TGTGCCAGCAGACCACCCGGGGGGTTCGGAGAGACCCAGTACTTC. As protein: CASRPPGGFGETQYF.

This chain links TRBV5-6 with TRBJ1-2; 8 bases align to TRBD1. The germline CDR1 and CDR2 sequences are SGHDT and YYEEEE. V was clipped by 4 bases and J by 2 bases; unmatched bases: 13. The CDR3 spans 17 residues. The CDR3 region is CASSLVSAAGGNYGYTF. The DNA of the CDR3 is TGTGCCAGCAGCCTCGTAAGCGCGGCAGGGGGCAACTATGGCTACACCTTC.

This chain uses TRBV7-3 with TRBJ2-5; D not resolved. The V end lost 5 bases, the J end lost 5 bases, and 12 bases lay between the germline ends. The V gene's germline CDR1 is SGHTA and CDR2 FQGTGA. The CDR3 loop spans 13 amino acids. The CDR3 region is CASSPRPRETQYF. CDR3 nucleotides: TGTGCCAGCAGCCCCAGGCCCCGGGAGACCCAGTACTTC.